This TCR beta chain was found in a study of blood T cell repertoires in COVID-19. For the study at large: Italy, Spain and the United States were the sources of the convalescent and acute COVID-19 samples. In each case, the material was cDNA or gDNA derived from T cells, B-cell-depleted T cells, or PBMCs.

Per the original methods: Researchers report that nucleated cell counts were estimated from reference gene primer amplification. Measured with immunoSEQ multiplex PCR; TCRdb has only the in-frame clones, and not every one. The D gene and trimming were derived from the DNA, and the V and J assignments and clone size from that table. The sample lists approximately 140,000 clones, approximately 80% occurring once. The germline V gene encodes CDR1 LNHNV and CDR2 YYDKDF (reference sequence). The V gene lost 2 bases and the J gene lost 0 bases, with 7 bases spanning the gap. The CDR3 extends over 14 amino acids.

The V gene is TRBV15, the J gene TRBJ1-2; D unclear. The sample was peripheral blood. This TCR was sampled from a man aged 40-49 years with active or convalescent COVID-19. The CDR3 bases are TGTGCCACCAGCAGACCAGAAACTAACTATGGCTACACCTTC. This codes for CATSRPETNYGYTF.